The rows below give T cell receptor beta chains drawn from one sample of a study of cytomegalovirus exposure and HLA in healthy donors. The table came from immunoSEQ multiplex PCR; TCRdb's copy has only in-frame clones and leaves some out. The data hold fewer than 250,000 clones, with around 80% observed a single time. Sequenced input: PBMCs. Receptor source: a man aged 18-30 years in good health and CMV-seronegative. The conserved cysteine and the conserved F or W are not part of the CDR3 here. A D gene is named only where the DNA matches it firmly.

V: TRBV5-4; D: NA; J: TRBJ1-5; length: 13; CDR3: ASSLAPGGNQPQH
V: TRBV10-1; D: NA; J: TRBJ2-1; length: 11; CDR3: ASSEGHYNEQF
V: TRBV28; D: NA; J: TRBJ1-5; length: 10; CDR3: ASRGLGQPQH
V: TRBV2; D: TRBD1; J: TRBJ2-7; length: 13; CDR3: ASRGTGLITYEQY
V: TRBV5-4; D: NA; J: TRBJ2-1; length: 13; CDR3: ASSKQGRGYNEQF
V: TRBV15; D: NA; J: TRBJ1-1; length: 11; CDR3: ATSIGVNTEAF
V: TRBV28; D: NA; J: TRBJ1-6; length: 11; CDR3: ASSLLEESPLH
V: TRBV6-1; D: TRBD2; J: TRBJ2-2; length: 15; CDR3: ASSEAPASGRVGELF
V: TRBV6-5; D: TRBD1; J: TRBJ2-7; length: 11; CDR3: ASSGQGSGEQY
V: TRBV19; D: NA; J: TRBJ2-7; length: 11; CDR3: ASSIGVVYEQY
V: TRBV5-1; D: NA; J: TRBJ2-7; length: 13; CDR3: ASSLRDASIYEQY
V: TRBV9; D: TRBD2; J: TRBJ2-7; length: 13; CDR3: ASSVGAGGLVEQY
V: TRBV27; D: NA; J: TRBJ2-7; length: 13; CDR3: ASSATLATTYEQY
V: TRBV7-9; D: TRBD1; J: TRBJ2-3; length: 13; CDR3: ASSLSTGDRDTQY
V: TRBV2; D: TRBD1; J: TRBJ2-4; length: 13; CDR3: ASREDRGWGNIQY
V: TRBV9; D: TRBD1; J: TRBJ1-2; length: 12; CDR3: ASSRTGRGYGYT
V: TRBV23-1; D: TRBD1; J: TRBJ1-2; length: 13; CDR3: ASSHLQGANGGYT
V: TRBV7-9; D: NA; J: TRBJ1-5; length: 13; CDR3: ASSLSDTQSEPQH